This TCR beta chain is from a study of blood T cell repertoires in COVID-19. Whole-study context: The United States, Italy and Spain supplied acute and convalescent COVID-19 samples. In each case, the material was cDNA or gDNA derived from T cells, B-cell-depleted T cells, or PBMCs.

Germline lookup yields CDR1 SGHNT and CDR2 YENEEA. V shed 4 bases and J shed 8 bases, with 15 bases lying between them. There are 14 residues in the CDR3. Original analysis: For nucleated cells, counts were estimated from reference gene primer amplification. The repertoire was sequenced with immunoSEQ multiplex PCR; TCRdb's copy has only in-frame clones and lacks some. That table is the source of V, J and clone size, and D and trimming were worked out from the DNA. Of roughly 270,000 clones in the sample, around 90% were seen once. The TCR originated in a man aged 18-30 years with active or convalescent COVID-19. This chain uses TRBV11-3 with TRBJ2-1; weak D call: TRBD1 (6 bases). The sample was peripheral blood. The CDR3 sequence is CASSSGSGDDEQFF. The DNA for the CDR3 is TGTGCCAGCAGCTCCGGTTCAGGGGACGATGAGCAGTTCTTC.